This TCR beta chain was sequenced for a study of T cells in Graves' hyperthyroidism and ophthalmopathy. CDR3 size: 18 residues. From germline, CDR1 is KGHDR and CDR2 SFDVKD. Germline trimming cut 5 bases from V and 4 bases from J; bases unmatched to any gene: 13. This clonotype was seen more than once but under ten times. Amplified TCR beta CDR3 regions came from RNA transcripts. Primed by the HTBI set, a first-round RT-PCR was run on the TCR CDR3. TCRdb used MiXCR to reprocess the multiplex PCR reads, holding one entry per CDR3 protein. Found here are about 640,000 distinct CDR3 sequences, around 21% of them singletons; the top ten hold over 30%.

The chain carries TRBV24-1 and TRBJ2-1, with TRBD2 identical over 10 bases. Sequenced input: blood. This TCR derives from a man aged 25 to 40 with Graves' ophthalmopathy. CDR3 loop: CATSGRDLAGVRYNEQFF. The CDR3 region has the DNA TGTGCCACCAGTGGACGTGATCTAGCGGGAGTCAGGTACAATGAGCAGTTCTTC.